This TCR beta chain was sequenced for a study of shared clonotypes between healthy human individuals. TCRdb keeps only in-frame clones here, not all; method: immunoSEQ multiplex PCR. The repertoire holds some 2,500,000 clones, with roughly 93% as singletons. Trimming took off 3 bases at V and 7 bases at J, with 10 bases between the two ends. The CDR3 has 13 residues. Germline V gives CDR1 KGHSH, CDR2 LQKENI. The sequenced sample was naive CD4+ T cells from PBMCs. Subset denoted: CD45RA+ positively selected. The sequence was obtained from a man younger than 30 in good health. Some clones in this sample may be carry-over from other donors' samples. The V and J genes are TRBV18 and TRBJ2-1, with TRBD1 as a possible D gene (5 bases). CDR3 sequence reads: CASSPEQANEQFF. The DNA for the CDR3 is TGTGCCAGCTCACCCGAACAGGCGAATGAGCAGTTCTTC.